This is a list of T cell receptor beta chains from one sample in a study of cytomegalovirus exposure and HLA in healthy donors. Measured with immunoSEQ multiplex PCR; TCRdb has only the in-frame clones, and not every one. This sample carries about 200,000 clones, 76% of them seen once, and the ten largest clones take 0.63%. Material: PBMCs. These receptors all stem from a man aged 18 to 29 in good health and CMV-seronegative. The CDR3 runs from the conserved cysteine through the conserved F or W. A D gene is named only where the DNA matches it firmly. The size of a clone is reported for some rows only, either as once, few or many, or as a class for expanded clones.

size: once; V: TRBV5-1; length: 15; J: TRBJ2-7; D: TRBD2; CDR3: CASSFVSGGLYEQYF; DNA: TGCGCCAGCAGCTTCGTGTCGGGGGGACTCTACGAGCAGTACTTC
size: .; V: TRBV4-1; length: 17; J: TRBJ2-5; D: TRBD2; CDR3: CASSQLAGTSDKETQYF; DNA: TGCGCCAGCAGCCAGTTAGCGGGGACTAGCGATAAAGAGACCCAGTACTTC
size: .; V: TRBV27; length: 14; J: TRBJ2-7; D: .; CDR3: CASSPGLIPYEQYF; DNA: TGTGCCAGCAGCCCAGGACTGATTCCCTACGAGCAGTACTTC
size: .; V: TRBV5-1; length: 17; J: TRBJ2-7; D: TRBD2; CDR3: CASSLWWSGMGSYEQYF; DNA: TGCGCCAGCAGCTTGTGGTGGAGCGGGATGGGGTCCTACGAGCAGTACTTC
size: .; V: TRBV10-1; length: 14; J: TRBJ2-3; D: TRBD1; CDR3: CASRPGQGTDTQYF; DNA: TGCGCCAGCAGACCGGGACAGGGCACAGATACGCAGTATTTT
size: .; V: TRBV30; length: 16; J: TRBJ1-5; D: .; CDR3: CAWSVIDSYGNQPQHF; DNA: TGTGCCTGGAGTGTCATTGACAGTTACGGCAATCAGCCCCAGCATTTT
size: .; V: TRBV27; length: 16; J: TRBJ2-7; D: .; CDR3: CASSPPSGGSSYEQYF; DNA: TGTGCCAGCAGTCCCCCCAGTGGCGGAAGCTCCTACGAGCAGTACTTC
size: .; V: TRBV30; length: 13; J: TRBJ1-2; D: .; CDR3: CAWSVQGEAGYTF; DNA: TGTGCCTGGAGTGTACAAGGGGAGGCTGGCTACACCTTC
size: .; V: TRBV5-1; length: 16; J: TRBJ2-5; D: .; CDR3: CASSLEGGVAQETQYF; DNA: TGCGCCAGCAGCTTGGAAGGAGGAGTGGCCCAAGAGACCCAGTACTTC
size: .; V: TRBV5-6; length: 17; J: TRBJ1-1; D: TRBD1; CDR3: CASFSFKGQGGNTEAFF; DNA: TGTGCCAGCTTCTCCTTTAAAGGACAGGGGGGGAACACTGAAGCTTTCTTT
size: many; V: TRBV7-9; length: 16; J: TRBJ2-1; D: TRBD1; CDR3: CASSSPLTTGVNEQFF; DNA: TGTGCCAGCAGCTCCCCCTTAACGACAGGGGTCAATGAGCAGTTCTTC
size: .; V: TRBV2; length: 14; J: TRBJ2-7; D: .; CDR3: CASRYRPIGYEQYF; DNA: TGTGCCAGCAGGTACAGGCCAATCGGGTACGAGCAGTACTTC
size: .; V: TRBV6-5; length: 16; J: TRBJ2-7; D: .; CDR3: CASSYSPQGLSYEQYF; DNA: TGTGCCAGCAGTTACTCGCCCCAGGGCCTGTCCTACGAGCAGTACTTC
size: .; V: TRBV10-3; length: 15; J: TRBJ2-2; D: .; CDR3: CATLEEGWNTGELFF; DNA: TGTGCCACCCTCGAAGAGGGTTGGAACACCGGGGAGCTGTTTTTT
size: .; V: TRBV7-7; length: 16; J: TRBJ2-2; D: TRBD1; CDR3: CASSLSRTGNTGELFF; DNA: TGTGCTAGCAGCTTATCCCGGACAGGGAACACCGGGGAGCTGTTTTTT
size: .; V: TRBV18; length: 14; J: TRBJ1-1; D: .; CDR3: CASSPGLRRTEAFF; DNA: TGTGCCAGCTCACCCGGGTTAAGGCGCACTGAAGCTTTCTTT
size: .; V: TRBV20-1; length: 11; J: TRBJ2-3; D: .; CDR3: CSADRTDTQYF; DNA: TGCAGTGCTGATCGGACAGATACGCAGTATTTT
size: .; V: TRBV10-3; length: 15; J: TRBJ2-3; D: TRBD1; CDR3: CAIGRGTGVGDTQYF; DNA: TGTGCCATCGGACGAGGGACAGGGGTAGGAGATACGCAGTATTTT
size: .; V: TRBV30; length: 17; J: TRBJ2-3; D: TRBD2; CDR3: CAWSLTRTSGLTDTQYF; DNA: TGTGCCTGGAGTCTAACTCGGACTAGCGGACTCACAGATACGCAGTATTTT
size: few; V: TRBV7-2; length: 14; J: TRBJ1-1; D: .; CDR3: CASSFTTGITEAFF; DNA: TGTGCCAGCAGCTTTACCACAGGTATCACTGAAGCTTTCTTT
size: .; V: TRBV7-9; length: 15; J: TRBJ2-7; D: .; CDR3: CASSSGSGVSYEQYF; DNA: TGTGCCAGCAGCTCCGGTTCGGGAGTCTCCTACGAGCAGTACTTC
size: once; V: TRBV5-6; length: 12; J: TRBJ2-1; D: TRBD2; CDR3: CASRPGLAEQFF; DNA: TGTGCCAGCAGACCGGGACTAGCGGAGCAGTTCTTC
size: once; V: TRBV18; length: 13; J: TRBJ1-1; D: TRBD1; CDR3: CASATGGRTEAFF; DNA: TGTGCCAGCGCAACAGGGGGACGCACTGAAGCTTTCTTT
size: .; V: TRBV5-1; length: 14; J: TRBJ2-7; D: .; CDR3: CASSLGGSPYEQYF; DNA: TGCGCCAGCAGCTTGGGCGGGTCTCCCTACGAGCAGTACTTC
size: few; V: TRBV15; length: 15; J: TRBJ1-5; D: TRBD1; CDR3: CATSGSGTGVQPQHF; DNA: TGTGCCACCAGCGGATCCGGGACAGGGGTTCAGCCCCAGCATTTT
size: few; V: TRBV28; length: 15; J: TRBJ2-7; D: TRBD2; CDR3: CASRRTSGRNYEQYF; DNA: TGTGCCAGCAGACGGACTAGCGGGAGAAACTACGAGCAGTACTTC
size: .; V: TRBV28; length: 14; J: TRBJ1-2; D: TRBD1; CDR3: CASSGGTGRSGYTF; DNA: TGTGCCAGCAGTGGGGGGACAGGCAGGTCGGGCTACACCTTC
size: .; V: TRBV7-2; length: 17; J: TRBJ2-7; D: TRBD1; CDR3: CASSSRQGHLSPYEQYF; DNA: TGTGCCAGCAGCTCACGACAGGGGCATCTATCCCCCTACGAGCAGTACTTC